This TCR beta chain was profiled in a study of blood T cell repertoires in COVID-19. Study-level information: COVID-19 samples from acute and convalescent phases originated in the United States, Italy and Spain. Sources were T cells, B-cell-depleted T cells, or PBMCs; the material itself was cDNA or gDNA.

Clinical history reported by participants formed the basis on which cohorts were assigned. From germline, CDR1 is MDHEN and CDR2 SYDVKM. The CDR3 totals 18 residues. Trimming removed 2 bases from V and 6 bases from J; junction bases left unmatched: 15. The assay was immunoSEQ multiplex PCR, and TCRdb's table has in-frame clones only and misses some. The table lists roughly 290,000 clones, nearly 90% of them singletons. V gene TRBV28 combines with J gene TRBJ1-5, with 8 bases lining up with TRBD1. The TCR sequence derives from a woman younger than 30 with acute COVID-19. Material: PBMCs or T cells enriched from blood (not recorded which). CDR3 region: CASSLGGQGGILFQPQHF. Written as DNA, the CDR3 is TGTGCCAGCAGTTTAGGTGGACAGGGCGGAATCCTGTTTCAGCCCCAGCATTTT.